This T cell receptor (beta chain) was found in a study of shared clonotypes between healthy human individuals. Data came from immunoSEQ multiplex PCR; TCRdb stores just in-frame clones and leaves some out. The table includes 950,000 to 1,100,000 clones, 75% to 85% detected once. Sequenced material: memory CD4+ T cells from PBMCs. Indicated subset: CD45RA-negative fraction. The TCR was taken from a man aged 18 to 30 in good health. Some clones in this sample may be carry-over from other donors' samples.

The CDR3 bases are TGTGCCAGCAGTCCCCGGACAGGGCGGACTGAAGCTTTCTTT. Translation gives CASSPRTGRTEAFF. This sequence joins TRBV28 and TRBJ1-1; 8 positions match TRBD1. Germline-derived CDR1 and CDR2 are MDHEN and SYDVKM. The CDR3 is 14 residues long. V lost 5 bases, J lost 5 bases, and 7 bases stayed unmatched. Using reference TRBV28 and TRBJ1-1 for the parts outside the CDR3, the full variable domain is DVKVTQSSRYLVKRTGEKVFLECVQDMDHENMFWYRQDPGLGLRLIYFSYDVKMKEKGDIPEGYSVSREKKERFSLILESASTNQTSMYLCASSPRTGRTEAFFGQGTRLTVV.